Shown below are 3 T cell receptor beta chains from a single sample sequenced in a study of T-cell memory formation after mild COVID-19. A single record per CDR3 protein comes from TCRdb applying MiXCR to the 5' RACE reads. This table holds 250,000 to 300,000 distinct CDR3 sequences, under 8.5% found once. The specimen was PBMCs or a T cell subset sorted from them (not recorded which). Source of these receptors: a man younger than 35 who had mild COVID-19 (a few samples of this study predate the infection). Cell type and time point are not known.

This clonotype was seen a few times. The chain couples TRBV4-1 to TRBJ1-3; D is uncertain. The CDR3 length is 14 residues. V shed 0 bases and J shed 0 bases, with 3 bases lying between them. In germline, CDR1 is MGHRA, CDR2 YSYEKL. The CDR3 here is CASSQEDSGNTIYF. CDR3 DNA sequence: TGCGCCAGCAGCCAAGAGGACTCTGGAAACACCATATATTTT.

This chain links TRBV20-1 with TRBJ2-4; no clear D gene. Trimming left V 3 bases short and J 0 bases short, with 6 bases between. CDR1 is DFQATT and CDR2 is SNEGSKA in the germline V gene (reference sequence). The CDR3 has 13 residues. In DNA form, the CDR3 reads TGCAGTGCTAGGAGCGTAGCCAAAAACATTCAGTACTTC. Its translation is CSARSVAKNIQYF.

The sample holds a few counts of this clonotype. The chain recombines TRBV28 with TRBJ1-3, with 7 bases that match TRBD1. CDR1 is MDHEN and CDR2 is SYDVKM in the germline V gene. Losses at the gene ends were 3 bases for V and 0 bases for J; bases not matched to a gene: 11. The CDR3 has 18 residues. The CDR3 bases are TGTGCCAGCAGTTTGGATACAGGGGCCAGGAGCTCTGGAAACACCATATATTTT. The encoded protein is CASSLDTGARSSGNTIYF.